Listed below are T cell receptor beta chains from one sample, sequenced in a study of blood T cell repertoires in COVID-19. Sequenced by immunoSEQ multiplex PCR; TCRdb stores in-frame clones only, minus some. The data show about 150,000 clones, with 80% seen just once and approximately 0.5% held by the top ten. Material for sequencing was peripheral blood. The receptors were sampled from a man in his 60s with acute or convalescent COVID-19. Each CDR3 is given with its conserved first and last residue. The D gene is left open where the match is weak. Clone size, where shown, is once, few, many, or a class for clones that have expanded.

d_gene: TRBD2; abundance: -; v_gene: TRBV12-3/TRBV12-4; j_gene: TRBJ2-1; CDR3nt: TGTGCCAGCAGAAGCGGGACCTACAATGAGCAGTTCTTC; CDR3aa: CASRSGTYNEQFF
d_gene: TRBD2; abundance: -; v_gene: TRBV14; j_gene: TRBJ2-7; CDR3nt: TGTGCCAGCAGCCAAGGGAAGCGGGGGTGGCACGAGCAGTACTTC; CDR3aa: CASSQGKRGWHEQYF
d_gene: -; abundance: -; v_gene: TRBV24-1; j_gene: TRBJ2-7; CDR3nt: TGTGCCACCAGTGATTTCCAGGGGTTCGGGCAGTACTTC; CDR3aa: CATSDFQGFGQYF
d_gene: TRBD2; abundance: -; v_gene: TRBV25-1; j_gene: TRBJ2-7; CDR3nt: TGTGCCAGCAGTGAGACTAGCGGGGGGGCCAGAGGGACCTACGAGCAGTACTTC; CDR3aa: CASSETSGGARGTYEQYF
d_gene: -; abundance: -; v_gene: TRBV30; j_gene: TRBJ1-3; CDR3nt: TGTGCCTGCAGAAAGCAGGGGATCGGAAACACCATATATTTT; CDR3aa: CACRKQGIGNTIYF
d_gene: TRBD1; abundance: -; v_gene: TRBV2; j_gene: TRBJ1-1; CDR3nt: TGTGCCAGTTTGACAGGGGTGAACACTGAAGCTTTCTTT; CDR3aa: CASLTGVNTEAFF
d_gene: -; abundance: -; v_gene: TRBV27; j_gene: TRBJ1-5; CDR3nt: TGTGCCAGCAGTCCTGGACAAGGCAATCAGCCCCAGCATTTT; CDR3aa: CASSPGQGNQPQHF
d_gene: -; abundance: -; v_gene: TRBV3-1/TRBV3-2; j_gene: TRBJ1-1; CDR3nt: TGTGCCAGCAGCCAAGCCAGGGAAGCTTTCTTT; CDR3aa: CASSQAREAFF
d_gene: -; abundance: -; v_gene: TRBV2; j_gene: TRBJ2-4; CDR3nt: TGTGCCAGCAGTGTGGGGGGGGCTGTAGCCAAAAACATTCAGTACTTC; CDR3aa: CASSVGGAVAKNIQYF
d_gene: -; abundance: -; v_gene: TRBV28; j_gene: TRBJ1-5; CDR3nt: TGTGCCAGCAGTTTAGTCGGGGGGCTTGGTGGCAATCAGCCCCAGCATTTT; CDR3aa: CASSLVGGLGGNQPQHF
d_gene: -; abundance: -; v_gene: TRBV5-1; j_gene: TRBJ1-2; CDR3nt: TGCGCCAGCAGCTTGGCCCCACAGAACTATGGCTACACCTTC; CDR3aa: CASSLAPQNYGYTF
d_gene: -; abundance: -; v_gene: TRBV4-2; j_gene: TRBJ1-2; CDR3nt: TGTGCCAGCAGCCAAGATAGGCTCAGGGGCGATGGCTACACCTTC; CDR3aa: CASSQDRLRGDGYTF
d_gene: TRBD1; abundance: -; v_gene: TRBV7-2; j_gene: TRBJ1-2; CDR3nt: TGTGCCAGCAGCTTCACTGGGGGACAGAACTATGGCTACACCTTC; CDR3aa: CASSFTGGQNYGYTF
d_gene: TRBD1; abundance: -; v_gene: TRBV6-5; j_gene: TRBJ1-1; CDR3nt: TGTGCCAGCAATACCGACAGGGTGAACACTGAAGCTTTCTTT; CDR3aa: CASNTDRVNTEAFF
d_gene: -; abundance: once; v_gene: TRBV2; j_gene: TRBJ1-5; CDR3nt: TGTGCCAGCAGTCCTGACAGCCATAGCAATCAGCCCCAGCATTTT; CDR3aa: CASSPDSHSNQPQHF
d_gene: -; abundance: once; v_gene: TRBV7-2; j_gene: TRBJ1-3; CDR3nt: TGTGCCAGCAGCTTTAGGTCCAACTTGGCGGGTGGAAACACCATATATTTT; CDR3aa: CASSFRSNLAGGNTIYF
d_gene: -; abundance: -; v_gene: TRBV7-3; j_gene: TRBJ2-1; CDR3nt: TGTGCCAGCAGCCCGTTCTCGGGGGGCCTCAATGAGCAGTTCTTC; CDR3aa: CASSPFSGGLNEQFF
d_gene: -; abundance: -; v_gene: TRBV5-6; j_gene: TRBJ2-3; CDR3nt: TGTGCCAGCAGCTTGCGGCGGTATAGCACAGATACGCAGTATTTT; CDR3aa: CASSLRRYSTDTQYF
d_gene: TRBD2; abundance: -; v_gene: TRBV18; j_gene: TRBJ2-1; CDR3nt: TGTGCCAGCTCACCTGAAAGCGGGGGGAATGAGCAGTTCTTC; CDR3aa: CASSPESGGNEQFF
d_gene: TRBD1; abundance: -; v_gene: TRBV14; j_gene: TRBJ2-7; CDR3nt: TGTGCCAGCAGCTCCTCCGGGACAGGGGGTTTCTACGAGCAGTACTTC; CDR3aa: CASSSSGTGGFYEQYF
d_gene: -; abundance: -; v_gene: TRBV4-1; j_gene: TRBJ1-2; CDR3nt: TGCGCCAGCAGCGAAGGCTATGGTGGCTACACCTTC; CDR3aa: CASSEGYGGYTF
d_gene: TRBD2; abundance: few; v_gene: TRBV15; j_gene: TRBJ2-1; CDR3nt: TGTGCCACCAGCAGGTCCAGCGGGAGGGAAGGCGAGCAGTTCTTC; CDR3aa: CATSRSSGREGEQFF
d_gene: TRBD2; abundance: few; v_gene: TRBV28; j_gene: TRBJ2-1; CDR3nt: TGTGCCAGCAGTTTATTAGGCTCTTTAGCGGGGAGCTCCTACAATGAGCAGTTCTTC; CDR3aa: CASSLLGSLAGSSYNEQFF
d_gene: TRBD1; abundance: -; v_gene: TRBV5-1; j_gene: TRBJ1-1; CDR3nt: TGCGCCAGCAGCTTCGTAACAGGGGTGAACACTGAAGCTTTCTTT; CDR3aa: CASSFVTGVNTEAFF
d_gene: -; abundance: -; v_gene: TRBV19; j_gene: TRBJ2-6; CDR3nt: TGTGCCAGTAAGAGACAGGGAGGTGCTGGGGCCAACGTCCTGACTTTC; CDR3aa: CASKRQGGAGANVLTF
d_gene: TRBD2; abundance: -; v_gene: TRBV27; j_gene: TRBJ2-5; CDR3nt: TGTGCCAGCAGGGGAGGGACTCTGGGGGTCGAGACCCAGTACTTC; CDR3aa: CASRGGTLGVETQYF
d_gene: -; abundance: -; v_gene: TRBV7-3; j_gene: TRBJ2-1; CDR3nt: TGTGCCAGCAGCTTAGATAGGTCAGGGGTCTACAATGAGCAGTTCTTC; CDR3aa: CASSLDRSGVYNEQFF
d_gene: -; abundance: -; v_gene: TRBV6-2/TRBV6-3; j_gene: TRBJ1-4; CDR3nt: TGTGCCAGCAGTTGGGGCGGCCTGACGACTAATGAAAAACTGTTTTTT; CDR3aa: CASSWGGLTTNEKLFF
d_gene: TRBD1; abundance: -; v_gene: TRBV9; j_gene: TRBJ1-4; CDR3nt: TGTGCCAGCAGCGCCCGACAGGGGGCCAGGGGTGAAAAACTGTTTTTT; CDR3aa: CASSARQGARGEKLFF
d_gene: -; abundance: -; v_gene: TRBV20-1; j_gene: TRBJ2-3; CDR3nt: TGCAGTGCTAGTGGAGGTTTCCCAGATACGCAGTATTTT; CDR3aa: CSASGGFPDTQYF
d_gene: TRBD2; abundance: -; v_gene: TRBV27; j_gene: TRBJ2-7; CDR3nt: TGTGCCAGCAGTTCCCTAGCGGGGGCCTACGAGCAGTACTTC; CDR3aa: CASSSLAGAYEQYF
d_gene: TRBD2; abundance: -; v_gene: TRBV4-1; j_gene: TRBJ2-2; CDR3nt: TGCGCCAGCAGCCAAGAGACGGGGGGTCCCGGGGAGCTGTTTTTT; CDR3aa: CASSQETGGPGELFF
d_gene: -; abundance: -; v_gene: TRBV2; j_gene: TRBJ2-7; CDR3nt: TGTGCCAGCAGTCCCCGGGACTCGACCTACGAGCAGTACTTC; CDR3aa: CASSPRDSTYEQYF
d_gene: -; abundance: -; v_gene: TRBV15; j_gene: TRBJ1-1; CDR3nt: TGTGCCACCAGCAGCCGGGGGGGGGCGGATGAAGCTTTCTTT; CDR3aa: CATSSRGGADEAFF
d_gene: TRBD1; abundance: -; v_gene: TRBV2; j_gene: TRBJ1-6; CDR3nt: TGTGCCAGCACCCACAGGGGGCCCGGGTCACCCCTCCACTTT; CDR3aa: CASTHRGPGSPLHF
d_gene: -; abundance: -; v_gene: TRBV15; j_gene: TRBJ1-3; CDR3nt: TGTGCCACCAGCAGAGATATTATCGGGTCTGGAAACACCATATATTTT; CDR3aa: CATSRDIIGSGNTIYF
d_gene: -; abundance: -; v_gene: TRBV7-9; j_gene: TRBJ1-1; CDR3nt: TGTGCCAGCAGCTCGCCGTTAAGGGGGAGCACTGAAGCTTTCTTT; CDR3aa: CASSSPLRGSTEAFF
d_gene: -; abundance: -; v_gene: TRBV7-2; j_gene: TRBJ2-1; CDR3nt: TGTGCCAGCAGCTTACGGTCCGAGCAGTTCTTC; CDR3aa: CASSLRSEQFF
d_gene: TRBD2; abundance: once; v_gene: TRBV11-3; j_gene: TRBJ2-3; CDR3nt: TGTGCCAGCAGCTTAGGGACTAGCGGGGGACCGCAGTATTTT; CDR3aa: CASSLGTSGGPQYF
d_gene: TRBD1; abundance: -; v_gene: TRBV28; j_gene: TRBJ2-7; CDR3nt: TGTGCCAGCAGTTTACCGGGACAGGGCTACGAGCAGTACTTC; CDR3aa: CASSLPGQGYEQYF
d_gene: TRBD1; abundance: few; v_gene: TRBV28; j_gene: TRBJ1-2; CDR3nt: TGTGCCAGCACTCAAGGGACAGGGGGGGTGACATATGGCTACACCTTC; CDR3aa: CASTQGTGGVTYGYTF
d_gene: -; abundance: -; v_gene: TRBV18; j_gene: TRBJ1-4; CDR3nt: TGTGCCAGCTCACCAGGGCTTAGAGAAAAACTGTTTTTT; CDR3aa: CASSPGLREKLFF
d_gene: TRBD1; abundance: -; v_gene: TRBV6-5; j_gene: TRBJ1-2; CDR3nt: TGTGCCAGCAGGGGGGGACAGGCTAACTATGGCTACACCTTC; CDR3aa: CASRGGQANYGYTF
d_gene: -; abundance: -; v_gene: TRBV5-6; j_gene: TRBJ2-6; CDR3nt: TGTGCCAGCAGCTTTGGACGCAGGGGTATATTCCCTGGGGCCAACGTCCTGACTTTC; CDR3aa: CASSFGRRGIFPGANVLTF
d_gene: -; abundance: -; v_gene: TRBV7-3; j_gene: TRBJ2-2; CDR3nt: TGTGCCAGCAGCCTAGCCCCCGGGGGGCTCGGGCCCGGGGAGCTGTTTTTT; CDR3aa: CASSLAPGGLGPGELFF
d_gene: TRBD1; abundance: -; v_gene: TRBV24-1; j_gene: TRBJ2-7; CDR3nt: TGTGCCACCAGTGATTCCCCGGGACAGGGGGTACAGCAGTACTTC; CDR3aa: CATSDSPGQGVQQYF
d_gene: TRBD2; abundance: -; v_gene: TRBV30; j_gene: TRBJ2-1; CDR3nt: TGTGCCCTAGGGACTAGGTTGTATGAGCAGTTCTTC; CDR3aa: CALGTRLYEQFF
d_gene: TRBD2; abundance: -; v_gene: TRBV7-2; j_gene: TRBJ2-5; CDR3nt: TGTGCCAGCAGCTTAGGAGCGGGGGAGACCCAGTACTTC; CDR3aa: CASSLGAGETQYF
d_gene: -; abundance: once; v_gene: TRBV3-1/TRBV3-2; j_gene: TRBJ1-6; CDR3nt: TGTGCCAGCAGCCAACAACAGGGTTATAATTCACCCCTCCACTTT; CDR3aa: CASSQQQGYNSPLHF
d_gene: -; abundance: -; v_gene: TRBV12-5; j_gene: TRBJ2-5; CDR3nt: TGTGCTAGTGGCCGGCCTGGACATCAGGAGACCCAGTACTTC; CDR3aa: CASGRPGHQETQYF
d_gene: -; abundance: -; v_gene: TRBV5-1; j_gene: TRBJ1-6; CDR3nt: TGCGCCAGCAACTTAGCAGGGGCGGCAAACTCACCCCTCCACTTT; CDR3aa: CASNLAGAANSPLHF
d_gene: TRBD1; abundance: few; v_gene: TRBV11-2; j_gene: TRBJ1-3; CDR3nt: TGTGCCAGCAGCCCATCCGGGACAGGGGGCTCTGGAAACACCATATATTTT; CDR3aa: CASSPSGTGGSGNTIYF
d_gene: TRBD2; abundance: few; v_gene: TRBV6-2/TRBV6-3; j_gene: TRBJ2-3; CDR3nt: TGTGCCAGCAGTTTCGCGGGAGGGCCGGGAGATACGCAGTATTTT; CDR3aa: CASSFAGGPGDTQYF
d_gene: -; abundance: -; v_gene: TRBV6-6; j_gene: TRBJ2-2; CDR3nt: TGTGCCAGCAGTTACGGGGCAGTCAACACCGGGGAGCTGTTTTTT; CDR3aa: CASSYGAVNTGELFF
d_gene: -; abundance: -; v_gene: TRBV12-3/TRBV12-4; j_gene: TRBJ1-3; CDR3nt: TGTGCCAGCGGCCTCTCTGGAAACACCATATATTTT; CDR3aa: CASGLSGNTIYF